This TCR beta chain was documented in a study of Graves' ophthalmopathy and Graves' hyperthyroidism. On the study more broadly: Stable hyperthyroidism meant no ophthalmopathy within 18 months of follow-up. Study-level findings and limits: Sensitivity of 85% to 90% and specificity of about 77% were achieved when a 13-signature model separated ophthalmopathy from stable hyperthyroidism. Blood was where most expanded thyroid clonotypes above 0.001 frequency also turned up.

Establishment of the diagnosis relied upon clinical symptoms, serum thyroxine, TRAb, thyroid ultrasound and orbital computed tomography. Investigators amplified TCR beta CDR3 regions from RNA transcripts. The first round was an RT-PCR with HTBI primers, and the second round was a multiplex PCR. TCRdb reprocessed the multiplex PCR reads via MiXCR and lists one record per CDR3 protein. The sample includes over a million distinct CDR3 sequences, about 36% of them seen just once. The CDR3 is 13 amino acids long, termini counted. Germline V gene lookup returns CDR1 MNHNS and CDR2 SASEGT. This clonotype was seen ten or more times. Its antigen is still unknown. Because the CDR3 is missing its conserved closing phenylalanine or tryptophan, this is likely a read error. The DNA is omitted, as the CDR3 cannot be located on it reliably, and the CDR3 follows TCRdb's listing.

The sequenced material came from peripheral blood or thyroid tissue (not recorded which). The V gene is TRBV6-1, the J gene TRBJ1-1. The sequence was collected from an adult man with Graves' hyperthyroidism. CDR3 amino acids: CASSEALRIPPST.